This TCR beta chain was recorded in a study of PD-1 blockade in classical Hodgkin lymphoma. The repertoire was sequenced with immunoSEQ multiplex PCR; TCRdb's copy has only in-frame clones and lacks some. The sample has about 15,000 clones; around four fifths are singletons. Germline V gene sequence: CDR1 LNHDA, CDR2 SQIVND (reference sequence). CDR3 length: 14 residues. V lost 3 bases to trimming and J lost 0 bases, with 8 bases between them. Autologous stem cell transplantation was followed by relapse in every patient, and brentuximab vedotin exposure varied. This sequence joins TRBV19 and TRBJ1-1, with D maybe TRBD1 (5 bases). The TCR originated in a human donor with classical Hodgkin lymphoma. Sequencing was performed on peripheral blood mononuclear cells (PBMCs), taken before the second cycle of nivolumab. CDR3 nucleotides: TGTGCCAGTAGTATGATGACAGTGAACACTGAAGCTTTCTTT. Translated: CASSMMTVNTEAFF.